This TCR beta chain was captured by sequencing in a study of OX40 agonist ivuxolimab in advanced cancers. Study information: Patients were treated with ivuxolimab, an agonistic anti-OX40 (CD134) antibody. From about 23 to 85 years was the age range, with a mean of approximately 63 years, and 70% to 85% were male. Antecedent anti-PD-1, anti-PD-L1 or anti-CTLA-4 therapy was permissible, with 35% to 40% having received some.

General study results and limits: Dosing at 0.1 to 3.0 mg/kg was accompanied by clonal expansion of CD4+ and CD8+ blood T cells by week 6.

In the case of this clone: The antigen remains unidentified.

This table comes from immunoSEQ multiplex PCR, and its TCRdb copy is limited to in-frame clones, with some not included. The table has tens of thousands of clones, more than 80% seen once. CDR3 length: 15 residues. The TCR sequence derives from an adult with an advanced solid tumor such as melanoma, head and neck, liver or kidney cancer. This sample comprised CD4+ or CD8+ T cells sorted from blood, obtained in a trial of the OX40 agonist ivuxolimab. V gene TRBV21-1 combines with J gene TRBJ2-2; the DNA was not used to check the table's D call, TRBD2. TRBV21-1 is shown as a pseudogene. The CDR3 is CASGGTSENTGELFF. CDR3 DNA: TGTGCCAGCGGGGGGACTAGCGAGAACACCGGGGAGCTGTTTTTT.